This T cell receptor beta chain was retrieved from a study of early T cells in non-severe SARS-CoV-2 infection. From germline, CDR1 is DFQATT and CDR2 SNEGSKA (reference sequence). The CDR3 loop spans 12 amino acids. Unique molecular identifiers (one per individual cDNA molecule) were attached. TCRdb processed the 5' RACE reads anew with MiXCR; each CDR3 protein has one entry. Here the sample spans about 54,000 distinct CDR3 sequences, about 8% being singletons. Only a few counts were recorded for this clonotype. The target antigen is unknown. Study-wide points: Matching results from VDJdb favored anti-spike CD8 responses, leaving private and CD4 specificities undetected.

Sample: whole blood, taken at baseline. V usage is TRBV20-1 and J usage is TRBJ2-1; possibly TRBD1 for D (5 bases). The sequence was collected from an adult who was a healthcare worker with PCR-confirmed SARS-CoV-2 infection or an uninfected control (not recorded which). CDR3 sequence: CSARATIDEQFF. The DNA for the CDR3 is TGCAGCGCCAGGGCGACCATTGACGAGCAGTTCTTC.